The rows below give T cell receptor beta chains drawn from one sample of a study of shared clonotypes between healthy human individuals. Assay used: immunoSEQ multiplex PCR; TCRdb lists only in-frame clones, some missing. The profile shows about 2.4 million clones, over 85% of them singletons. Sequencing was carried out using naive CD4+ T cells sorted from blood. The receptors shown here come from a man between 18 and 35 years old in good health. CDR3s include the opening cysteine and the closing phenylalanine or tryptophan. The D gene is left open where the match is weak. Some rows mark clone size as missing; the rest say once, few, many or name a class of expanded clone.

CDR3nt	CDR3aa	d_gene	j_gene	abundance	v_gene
TGCGCCAGCAGCTTAGGACAGGGGAGCACTGAAGCTTTCTTT	CASSLGQGSTEAFF	TRBD1	TRBJ1-1	NA	TRBV5-1
TGTGCCATCAGTGGGGGGGGCAGCAATCAGCCCCAGCATTTT	CAISGGGSNQPQHF	NA	TRBJ1-5	NA	TRBV10-3
TGTGCCAGCAGCTTAGGGAGGCAGGGGGTCGCCTTGACCGGGGAGCTGTTTTTT	CASSLGRQGVALTGELFF	TRBD1	TRBJ2-2	NA	TRBV11-2
TGCGCCAGCAGCTTGATGGGATTGGCCTCAGGCGAGCAGTACTTC	CASSLMGLASGEQYF	NA	TRBJ2-7	NA	TRBV5-1
TGTGCCAGCAGCTTACCCCCACACTTTGAGCAGTACTTC	CASSLPPHFEQYF	NA	TRBJ2-7	NA	TRBV7-9
TGTGCCAGCAGAAATCCGAGCTCCTACGAGCAGTACTTC	CASRNPSSYEQYF	NA	TRBJ2-7	NA	TRBV2
TGTGCCAGCAGCTCCAACAGGGGAACTAATGAAAAACTGTTTTTT	CASSSNRGTNEKLFF	TRBD1	TRBJ1-4	NA	TRBV7-2
TGTGCCAGCAGCGTAGGAGGACAGCAAAATGAAAAACTGTTTTTT	CASSVGGQQNEKLFF	NA	TRBJ1-4	NA	TRBV9
TGTGCCAGCAGCTTTGGGACACCCGAGCAGTACTTC	CASSFGTPEQYF	NA	TRBJ2-7	NA	TRBV7-9
TGTGCCAGTAGTATAGGCGGAGGGACTGTACAAAACATTCAGTACTTC	CASSIGGGTVQNIQYF	NA	TRBJ2-4	NA	TRBV19
TGTGCCAGTAGCGACGGGGGGGCCTCTGAGACCCAGTACTTC	CASSDGGASETQYF	TRBD2	TRBJ2-5	NA	TRBV19
TGCAGCGCTGAACGGGGGGGCACTGAAGCTTTCTTT	CSAERGGTEAFF	NA	TRBJ1-1	few	TRBV29-1
TGTGCCAGCTCGACGGGAGACTTTTCACCCCTCCACTTT	CASSTGDFSPLHF	NA	TRBJ1-6	NA	TRBV28
TGTGCCTGGAGTAGCAGGGCCTGGGGAAACGAGCAGTACTTC	CAWSSRAWGNEQYF	NA	TRBJ2-7	NA	TRBV30
TGTGCCAGCAGCTTTGTCACAGGGGCGTACAATGAGCAGTTCTTC	CASSFVTGAYNEQFF	TRBD1	TRBJ2-1	NA	TRBV5-4
TGTGCCAGTAGTATAGATGGCCTCCGACCTTATGGCTACACCTTC	CASSIDGLRPYGYTF	NA	TRBJ1-2	NA	TRBV19
TGTGCCAGCAGCCCCGGGACTAGCGGGAACGAGCAGTACTTC	CASSPGTSGNEQYF	TRBD2	TRBJ2-7	NA	TRBV11-3
TGTGCCAGCAGCGTAGGTGAGCGTGAGCAGTTCTTC	CASSVGEREQFF	NA	TRBJ2-1	NA	TRBV9
TGTGCCAGCAGCGTCCAGTCAGAAGATACGCAGTATTTT	CASSVQSEDTQYF	NA	TRBJ2-3	once	TRBV9
TGTGCCAGCAGCCGGGGACAGGGTCCGAGCTCCTACGAGCAGTACTTC	CASSRGQGPSSYEQYF	TRBD1	TRBJ2-7	NA	TRBV5-4
TGTGCCAGCAGTGGCTTCGGGAGCTCTGGAAACACCATATATTTT	CASSGFGSSGNTIYF	NA	TRBJ1-3	NA	TRBV6-1
TGTGCCAGCAGTTACTCGAATCAGGGTTCCCAGCATTTT	CASSYSNQGSQHF	NA	TRBJ1-5	NA	TRBV6-5